This T cell receptor beta chain comes out of a study of kidney transplant recipient with SARS-CoV-2 infection. V lost 6 bases and J lost 4, with 23 bases in between. There are 17 residues in the CDR3. Germline V gene lookup returns CDR1 KGHDR and CDR2 SFDVKD. TCRdb analysed the reads with MiXCR anew, one entry per CDR3 protein. The table has under 300,000 distinct CDR3 sequences, around 30% seen once. This clonotype appeared many times. Sequencing used a blood sample, obtained at baseline and between days 110 and 120 from a kidney transplant recipient. The TCR sequence derives from a male patient in his thirties who had COVID-19 and was a kidney transplant recipient. These T cells may partly come from the graft donor. The V call is TRBV24-1, the J call TRBJ1-2; D gene uncertain. The CDR3 protein is CATSKDHSTRKTYGYTF. CDR3 DNA: TGTGCCACCAGTAAGGACCATAGTACCAGAAAGACCTATGGCTACACCTTC.